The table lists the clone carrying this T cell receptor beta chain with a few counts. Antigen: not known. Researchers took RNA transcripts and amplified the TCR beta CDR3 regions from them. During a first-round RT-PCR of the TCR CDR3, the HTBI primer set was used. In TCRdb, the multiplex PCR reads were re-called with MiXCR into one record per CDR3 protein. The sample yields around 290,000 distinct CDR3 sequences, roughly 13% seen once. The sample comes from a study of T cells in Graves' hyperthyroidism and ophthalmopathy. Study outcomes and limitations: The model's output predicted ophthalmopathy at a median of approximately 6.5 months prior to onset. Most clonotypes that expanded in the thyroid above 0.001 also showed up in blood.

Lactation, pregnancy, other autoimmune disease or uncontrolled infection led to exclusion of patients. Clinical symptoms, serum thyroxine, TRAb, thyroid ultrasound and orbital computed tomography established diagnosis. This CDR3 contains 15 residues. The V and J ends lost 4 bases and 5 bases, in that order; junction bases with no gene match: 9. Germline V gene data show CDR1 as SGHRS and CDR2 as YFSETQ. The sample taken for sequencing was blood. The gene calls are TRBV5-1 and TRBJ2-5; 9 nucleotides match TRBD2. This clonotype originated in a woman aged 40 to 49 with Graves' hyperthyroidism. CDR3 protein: CASSALAGRRETQYF. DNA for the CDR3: TGCGCCAGCAGCGCCCTAGCGGGACGGCGGGAGACCCAGTACTTC.